Shown below are 5 T cell receptor beta chains from a single sample sequenced in a study of T cells in Graves' hyperthyroidism and ophthalmopathy. What was amplified from RNA transcripts were TCR beta CDR3 regions. The TCR CDR3 first-round RT-PCR relied on the HTBI primer set. TCRdb used MiXCR to reprocess the multiplex PCR reads, holding one entry per CDR3 protein. This repertoire shows about 200,000 distinct CDR3 sequences, about a sixth found once; its top ten account for 53%. Material: blood. These receptors were obtained from a woman aged 45-65 years with Graves' hyperthyroidism.

J is TRBJ2-2 and V is TRBV19, with D perhaps matching TRBD1 (6 bases). Trimming removed 7 bases from V and 5 bases from J, with 14 bases in between. In germline, CDR1 is LNHDA, CDR2 SQIVND (reference sequence). The CDR3 has 14 amino acids. The DNA for the CDR3 is TGTGCCAGTAAAACAGGGTTGGTGACCGGGGAGCTGTTTTTT. Translation: CASKTGLVTGELFF.

This clonotype was seen many times. This sequence joins TRBV28 and TRBJ1-1, with 10 bases matching TRBD1. The germline V gene has CDR1 MDHEN and CDR2 SYDVKM. V lost 10 bases, J lost 3 bases, and 14 bases stayed unmatched. There are 16 residues in the CDR3. The DNA of the CDR3 is TGTGCCACTCTGACAGGGGGCATCGCCCCTGACACTGAAGCTTTCTTT. Its translation: CATLTGGIAPDTEAFF.

This clonotype was seen repeatedly, ten times or more. V gene TRBV7-9 combines with J gene TRBJ2-1, with 8 bases that match TRBD2. Trimming cost V 2 bases and J 12 bases; bases outside gene matches: 6. CDR1 SEHNR and CDR2 FQNEAQ come from the germline V gene (reference sequence). The CDR3 has 13 amino acids. The CDR3 reads CASSLPQTSGQFF. The CDR3, as DNA: TGTGCCAGCAGCTTACCCCAAACTAGCGGGCAGTTCTTC.

The chain has TRBV19 and TRBJ1-1; D is unresolved. Trimming left V 5 bases short and J 10 bases short, with 17 bases between. Germline loops: CDR1 LNHDA, CDR2 SQIVND (reference sequence). The CDR3 has 13 residues. The CDR3 coding sequence is TGTGCCAGTAGTCAATCGGCAAGGTTCTCAGCTTTCTTT. Its translation is CASSQSARFSAFF.

The rearrangement links TRBV12-3 or TRBV12-4 to TRBJ2-6; 7 nucleotides line up with TRBD1. V trimming: 4 bases; J trimming: 3 bases; junction bases outside the gene matches: 3. The CDR3 is made up of 15 amino acids. The CDR3 nucleotides read TGTGCCAGCAGTTGGGGACAGCATGGGGCCAACGTCCTGACTTTC. As protein: CASSWGQHGANVLTF.